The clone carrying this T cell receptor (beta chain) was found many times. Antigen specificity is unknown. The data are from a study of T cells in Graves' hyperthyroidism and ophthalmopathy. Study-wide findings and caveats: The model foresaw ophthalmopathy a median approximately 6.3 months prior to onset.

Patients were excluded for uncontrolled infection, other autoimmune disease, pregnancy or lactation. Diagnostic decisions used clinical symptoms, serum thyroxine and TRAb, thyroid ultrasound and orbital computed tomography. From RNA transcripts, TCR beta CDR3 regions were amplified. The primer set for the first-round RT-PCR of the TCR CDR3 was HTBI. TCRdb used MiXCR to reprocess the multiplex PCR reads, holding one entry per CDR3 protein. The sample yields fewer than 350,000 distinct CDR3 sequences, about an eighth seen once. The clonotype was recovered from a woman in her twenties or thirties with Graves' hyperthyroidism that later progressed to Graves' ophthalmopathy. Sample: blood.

In DNA form, the CDR3 reads TGTGCCAGCAGTTACTCGCATAGCACAGATACGCAGTATTTT. As protein: CASSYSHSTDTQYF. The chain has TRBV6-5 and TRBJ2-3; no reliable D call. Trimming stripped 0 bases from V and 0 bases from J, with 4 bases between. The CDR3 loop spans 14 amino acids. CDR1 MNHEY and CDR2 SVGAGI come from the germline V gene.